This TCR beta chain was profiled in a study of control samples from healthy donors and cancer patients (dated by TCRdb to 2020 to 2021). Concerning this clone: Its antigen remains undetermined. Base qualities are not at hand, and no much larger clone is one base apart.

The library was made by the immunoSEQ multiplex PCR assay. Not all clones reach the TCRdb copy of this immuneACCESS table, which keeps in-frame sequences only. Checked studies attribute under half of the gap to unresolved V genes and leave the rest unexplained. For this sample the table gives 75,000 to 95,000 clones, of which 90% to 95% were detected only once. The leading ten clones occupy roughly 1.5% of the sample. V is trimmed back by 0 bases and J by 3 bases, and the junction contains 1 base that no gene match accounts for. The CDR3 starts with the cysteine, ends with the phenylalanine, and has 15 residues. Only CDR3 DNA is held: 45 bases, read in frame from base 1. CDR1 and CDR2 are drawn from the germline V gene: SGHRS, YFSETQ.

The specimen sequenced was blood. This receptor was identified in a woman aged 30 to 39 in good health. This chain joins TRBV5-1 to TRBJ1-5; TRBD1 fits 9 bases in the junction. The DNA sequence is TGCGCCAGCAGCTTGGGGACAGGGGCCAATCAGCCCCAGCATTTT. Its coded protein is CASSLGTGANQPQHF.